This TCR beta chain was captured by sequencing in a study of blood T cells in healthy people across ages. The CDR3 length is 12 residues. CDR1 SGHDT and CDR2 YYEEEE come from the germline V gene. Trimming shortened V by 4 bases and J by 7 bases, and 11 bases separated the two germline ends. Through a sample-barcoded 5' primer and a J-beta primer mix, a second PCR was run for roughly 6 to 11 cycles. In TCRdb, the 5' RACE reads were re-called with MiXCR into one record per CDR3 protein. The table includes 900,000 to 950,000 distinct CDR3 sequences, approximately 32% detected once. These same data were also listed under a study on T cells of mothers and their children.

The rearrangement uses TRBV5-6 and TRBJ1-1; no firm D call. The receptor was derived from a woman in her forties in good health. The material sequenced was blood. The CDR3 DNA is TGTGCCAGCAGCGTTCTTCACATTGAAGCTTTCTTT. It specifies CASSVLHIEAFF.